A selection of T cell receptor beta chains follows, all from one sample in a study of cytomegalovirus exposure and HLA in healthy donors. Method: immunoSEQ multiplex PCR; TCRdb's copy keeps in-frame clones and lacks some. Among some 170,000 clones, around 77% were seen once, and the ten largest hold 3.7%. Sequencing was done on a sample of PBMCs. The receptors derive from a man aged 30-40 years in good health and CMV-seropositive. The CDR3 runs from the conserved cysteine through the conserved F or W. The D gene is left open where the match is weak. Clone size appears in some rows only: once, few, many, or a class for an expanded clone.

j_gene: TRBJ1-6; d_gene: -; v_gene: TRBV19; len: 14; abundance: -; CDR3nt: TGTGCCAGTAGTGCAAATTCCGGTAATTCACCCCTCCACTTT; CDR3aa: CASSANSGNSPLHF
j_gene: TRBJ2-7; d_gene: TRBD2; v_gene: TRBV5-4; len: 16; abundance: -; CDR3nt: TGTGCCAGCAGCTTGGGTATAGCGGGGGGATCCTACGAGCAGTACTTC; CDR3aa: CASSLGIAGGSYEQYF
j_gene: TRBJ2-7; d_gene: -; v_gene: TRBV4-2; len: 16; abundance: -; CDR3nt: TGTGCCAGCAGCCAGGAAGCGCAAGCGAGCTCCTACGAGCAGTACTTC; CDR3aa: CASSQEAQASSYEQYF
j_gene: TRBJ1-1; d_gene: TRBD1; v_gene: TRBV6-5; len: 15; abundance: -; CDR3nt: TGTGCCAGCAGTTACCCGGGACAGGGGGATACTGAAGCTTTCTTT; CDR3aa: CASSYPGQGDTEAFF
j_gene: TRBJ1-5; d_gene: -; v_gene: TRBV19; len: 15; abundance: -; CDR3nt: TGTGCCAGCAACGAAAGGGGAAATAGCAATCAGCCCCAGCATTTT; CDR3aa: CASNERGNSNQPQHF
j_gene: TRBJ2-5; d_gene: TRBD1; v_gene: TRBV5-4; len: 17; abundance: -; CDR3nt: TGTGCCAGCAGGTCCGGGACAGTTCCTCGGTGGGGGGAGACCCAGTACTTC; CDR3aa: CASRSGTVPRWGETQYF
j_gene: TRBJ2-7; d_gene: TRBD2; v_gene: TRBV10-1; len: 15; abundance: once; CDR3nt: TGCGCCAGCAGTGTTGGGAGAGCGGGGGGATACGAGCAGTACTTC; CDR3aa: CASSVGRAGGYEQYF
j_gene: TRBJ2-2; d_gene: TRBD1; v_gene: TRBV28; len: 16; abundance: -; CDR3nt: TGTGCCAGCAGTTCCACAGGACAGGGGGGAACCGGGGAGCTGTTTTTT; CDR3aa: CASSSTGQGGTGELFF
j_gene: TRBJ1-1; d_gene: TRBD1; v_gene: TRBV7-9; len: 14; abundance: -; CDR3nt: TGTGCCAGCAGCTTAGAGGCAGGGGGCCGTGAAGCTTTCTTT; CDR3aa: CASSLEAGGREAFF
j_gene: TRBJ2-5; d_gene: -; v_gene: TRBV6-1; len: 16; abundance: -; CDR3nt: TGTGCCAGCAGTGAACGAGGGGGGGCTTCACGAGAGACCCAGTACTTC; CDR3aa: CASSERGGASRETQYF
j_gene: TRBJ2-3; d_gene: TRBD2; v_gene: TRBV2; len: 15; abundance: -; CDR3nt: TGTGCCAGCAGTCGCTCCTTAGCGGGCGGGGATACGCAGTATTTT; CDR3aa: CASSRSLAGGDTQYF
j_gene: TRBJ2-7; d_gene: TRBD2; v_gene: TRBV12-5; len: 15; abundance: -; CDR3nt: TGTGCTAGTGGTTTGGTGATAGCGGGGAGATACGAGCAGTACTTC; CDR3aa: CASGLVIAGRYEQYF
j_gene: TRBJ2-2; d_gene: TRBD2; v_gene: TRBV6-4; len: 16; abundance: few; CDR3nt: TGTGCCAGCAGTGACTCTGCGGGGGAAAACACCGGGGAGCTGTTTTTT; CDR3aa: CASSDSAGENTGELFF
j_gene: TRBJ1-1; d_gene: -; v_gene: TRBV5-1; len: 15; abundance: -; CDR3nt: TGCGCCAGCAGCCAGCTCGGACAGACGAACACTGAAGCTTTCTTT; CDR3aa: CASSQLGQTNTEAFF
j_gene: TRBJ2-2; d_gene: TRBD2; v_gene: TRBV19; len: 14; abundance: few; CDR3nt: TGTGCCAGCCAGCGGGGGGAACACACCGGGGAGCTGTTTTTT; CDR3aa: CASQRGEHTGELFF
j_gene: TRBJ2-7; d_gene: -; v_gene: TRBV27; len: 12; abundance: -; CDR3nt: TGTGCCAGCAGTTCCTTCGGGATCGAGCAGTACTTC; CDR3aa: CASSSFGIEQYF
j_gene: TRBJ1-1; d_gene: -; v_gene: TRBV27; len: 13; abundance: -; CDR3nt: TGTGCCAGCAGACCCCAGGGGAACACTGAAGCTTTCTTT; CDR3aa: CASRPQGNTEAFF
j_gene: TRBJ1-5; d_gene: -; v_gene: TRBV19; len: 14; abundance: -; CDR3nt: TGTGCCAGTAGTATCGCGGGGAGCAATCAGCCCCAGCATTTT; CDR3aa: CASSIAGSNQPQHF
j_gene: TRBJ1-1; d_gene: -; v_gene: TRBV5-1; len: 15; abundance: -; CDR3nt: TGCGCCAGCAGCCTAAACCCGACGGGAAACACTGAAGCTTTCTTT; CDR3aa: CASSLNPTGNTEAFF
j_gene: TRBJ2-3; d_gene: -; v_gene: TRBV7-3; len: 13; abundance: few; CDR3nt: TGTGCCAGCAGCTTATTTGAGTGGGATACGCAGTATTTT; CDR3aa: CASSLFEWDTQYF
j_gene: TRBJ1-5; d_gene: -; v_gene: TRBV7-9; len: 14; abundance: -; CDR3nt: TGTGCCAGCAGCTTAGAGACAGGAAATCAGCCCCAGCATTTT; CDR3aa: CASSLETGNQPQHF
j_gene: TRBJ2-3; d_gene: TRBD2; v_gene: TRBV4-1; len: 15; abundance: once; CDR3nt: TGCGCCAGCAGCCAGACTAGCGGGGTCTCAGATACGCAGTATTTT; CDR3aa: CASSQTSGVSDTQYF
j_gene: TRBJ2-7; d_gene: -; v_gene: TRBV7-5; len: 16; abundance: -; CDR3nt: TGTGTCAGAAGCGGGACGCTAGCGGGCCCCCCTTACGAGCAGTACTTC; CDR3aa: CVRSGTLAGPPYEQYF
j_gene: TRBJ1-1; d_gene: -; v_gene: TRBV18; len: 17; abundance: -; CDR3nt: TGTGCCAGCTCTAACCAGGCGGCAGGGTACGGGAACACTGAAGCTTTCTTT; CDR3aa: CASSNQAAGYGNTEAFF
j_gene: TRBJ2-1; d_gene: TRBD1; v_gene: TRBV4-3; len: 17; abundance: few; CDR3nt: TGCGCCAGCAGCCAAGATGCCGGGACAGGGGGCCGGGGTGAGCAGTTCTTC; CDR3aa: CASSQDAGTGGRGEQFF
j_gene: TRBJ2-2; d_gene: -; v_gene: TRBV27; len: 13; abundance: few; CDR3nt: TGTGCCAGCAGTTTCTCGAACACCGGGGAGCTGTTTTTT; CDR3aa: CASSFSNTGELFF
j_gene: TRBJ1-1; d_gene: -; v_gene: TRBV7-2; len: 15; abundance: once; CDR3nt: TGTGCCAGCAGCTTAGCGAGGGGCGGGGTGACTGAAGCTTTCTTT; CDR3aa: CASSLARGGVTEAFF
j_gene: TRBJ2-5; d_gene: TRBD1; v_gene: TRBV5-1; len: 15; abundance: -; CDR3nt: TGCGCCAGCAGCTTGGGGCAGGGGGCTCGAGAGACCCAGTACTTC; CDR3aa: CASSLGQGARETQYF
j_gene: TRBJ1-4; d_gene: TRBD1; v_gene: TRBV30; len: 14; abundance: -; CDR3nt: TGTGCCTGGAATCTTGGACAGGGGAATGAAAAACTGTTTTTT; CDR3aa: CAWNLGQGNEKLFF
j_gene: TRBJ2-5; d_gene: -; v_gene: TRBV5-1; len: 14; abundance: -; CDR3nt: TGCGCCAGCAGCTTGGCCCTTTGGCGGGAGACCCAGTACTTC; CDR3aa: CASSLALWRETQYF
j_gene: TRBJ2-2; d_gene: TRBD1; v_gene: TRBV4-1; len: 13; abundance: -; CDR3nt: TGCGCCAGCAGACGACAGGGGACCGGGGAGCTGTTTTTT; CDR3aa: CASRRQGTGELFF
j_gene: TRBJ2-7; d_gene: TRBD1; v_gene: TRBV5-1; len: 15; abundance: -; CDR3nt: TGCGCCAGCAGCTCTCCCGGGACAGGGGGACACGAGCAGTACTTC; CDR3aa: CASSSPGTGGHEQYF
j_gene: TRBJ2-1; d_gene: -; v_gene: TRBV9; len: 14; abundance: -; CDR3nt: TGTGCCAGCAGCATCCCTGGCCTCTACAATGAGCAGTTCTTC; CDR3aa: CASSIPGLYNEQFF
j_gene: TRBJ1-1; d_gene: TRBD1; v_gene: TRBV4-1; len: 14; abundance: -; CDR3nt: TGCGCCAGCACCAACAGGGGCACGGACACTGAAGCTTTCTTT; CDR3aa: CASTNRGTDTEAFF
j_gene: TRBJ2-7; d_gene: -; v_gene: TRBV10-3; len: 14; abundance: many; CDR3nt: TGTGCCGCCACCGGGGGAGGAAGGGCCTACGAGCAGTACTTC; CDR3aa: CAATGGGRAYEQYF
j_gene: TRBJ2-1; d_gene: TRBD2; v_gene: TRBV11-2; len: 17; abundance: -; CDR3nt: TGTGCCAGCAGCCTGCCATTGCGGGGGAGCTCCTACAATGAGCAGTTCTTC; CDR3aa: CASSLPLRGSSYNEQFF
j_gene: TRBJ2-5; d_gene: -; v_gene: TRBV28; len: 19; abundance: -; CDR3nt: TGTGCCAGCAGTCGGCACCCCTTTGGCAGCTTCCGTGGGGGCGAGACCCAGTACTTC; CDR3aa: CASSRHPFGSFRGGETQYF
j_gene: TRBJ2-3; d_gene: TRBD2; v_gene: TRBV7-2; len: 19; abundance: -; CDR3nt: TGTGCCAGCAGCTTAGCGGGGACTAGCGGGGGGTGGGGCACAGATACGCAGTATTTT; CDR3aa: CASSLAGTSGGWGTDTQYF
j_gene: TRBJ2-7; d_gene: -; v_gene: TRBV6-9; len: 12; abundance: -; CDR3nt: TGTGCCAGCAGTTATTGGGGGGATGGGCAGTACTTC; CDR3aa: CASSYWGDGQYF
j_gene: TRBJ2-5; d_gene: TRBD1; v_gene: TRBV5-1; len: 15; abundance: -; CDR3nt: TGCGCCAGCAGCTTGGGACAGGGGTCTCAAGAGACCCAGTACTTC; CDR3aa: CASSLGQGSQETQYF
j_gene: TRBJ1-5; d_gene: TRBD1; v_gene: TRBV28; len: 14; abundance: -; CDR3nt: TGTGCCAGCAGCCGGGACAGCCCCAATCAGCCCCAGCATTTT; CDR3aa: CASSRDSPNQPQHF
j_gene: TRBJ1-1; d_gene: -; v_gene: TRBV11-2; len: 13; abundance: -; CDR3nt: TGTGCCAGCAGCTTCTCCCAGGGCAGTGAAGCTTTCTTT; CDR3aa: CASSFSQGSEAFF
j_gene: TRBJ1-6; d_gene: -; v_gene: TRBV11-2; len: 12; abundance: -; CDR3nt: TGTGCCAGCAGCCTGGAGTCTTCAGACCTCCACTTT; CDR3aa: CASSLESSDLHF
j_gene: TRBJ2-1; d_gene: -; v_gene: TRBV19; len: 13; abundance: -; CDR3nt: TGTGCCAGTAGAGACAGCTCCTACAATGAGCAGTTCTTC; CDR3aa: CASRDSSYNEQFF
j_gene: TRBJ1-6; d_gene: TRBD1; v_gene: TRBV19; len: 16; abundance: -; CDR3nt: TGTGCCAGTAGTCCCGCGACAGGGGGTCATAATTCACCCCTCCACTTT; CDR3aa: CASSPATGGHNSPLHF
j_gene: TRBJ2-7; d_gene: -; v_gene: TRBV7-9; len: 15; abundance: -; CDR3nt: TGTGCCAGCAGCCCTGGGCAGATCTACTCCTACGAGCAGTACTTC; CDR3aa: CASSPGQIYSYEQYF
j_gene: TRBJ1-1; d_gene: -; v_gene: TRBV6-6; len: 13; abundance: -; CDR3nt: TGTGCCAGCAGTTACTCGGCGGGGACTGAAGCTTTCTTT; CDR3aa: CASSYSAGTEAFF
j_gene: TRBJ2-1; d_gene: -; v_gene: TRBV7-6; len: 14; abundance: few; CDR3nt: TGTGCCAGCAGCTTGTCTGCGGATTACAATGAGCAGTTCTTC; CDR3aa: CASSLSADYNEQFF
j_gene: TRBJ1-1; d_gene: -; v_gene: TRBV15; len: 15; abundance: -; CDR3nt: TGTGCCACCAGCTCCCCCGGTCCCTTGAACACTGAAGCTTTCTTT; CDR3aa: CATSSPGPLNTEAFF
j_gene: TRBJ2-5; d_gene: TRBD2; v_gene: TRBV4-3; len: 16; abundance: few; CDR3nt: TGCGCCAGCAGCCAAGTGCCAGCGGGGGGGGTTGAGACCCAGTACTTC; CDR3aa: CASSQVPAGGVETQYF
j_gene: TRBJ1-4; d_gene: -; v_gene: TRBV10-1; len: 10; abundance: -; CDR3nt: TGCGCCAGCACCGAGAGAAAACTGTTTTTT; CDR3aa: CASTERKLFF
j_gene: TRBJ1-5; d_gene: -; v_gene: TRBV10-3; len: 16; abundance: -; CDR3nt: TGTGCCATCAGTGAGTCTGGCAGGGAGGGCAATCAGCCCCAGCATTTT; CDR3aa: CAISESGREGNQPQHF
j_gene: TRBJ2-7; d_gene: -; v_gene: TRBV7-2; len: 13; abundance: -; CDR3nt: TGTGCCAGCAGCCAATGGGGACACGACGAGCAGTACTTC; CDR3aa: CASSQWGHDEQYF
j_gene: TRBJ2-7; d_gene: -; v_gene: TRBV13; len: 13; abundance: -; CDR3nt: TGTGCCAGCAGCACGGGACACCTTTACGAGCAGTACTTC; CDR3aa: CASSTGHLYEQYF
j_gene: TRBJ2-2; d_gene: -; v_gene: TRBV6-5; len: 14; abundance: -; CDR3nt: TGTGCCAGCAGGGCCCTCGAGGAAGGCGGGGAGCTGTTTTTT; CDR3aa: CASRALEEGGELFF